This paragraph covers one T cell receptor beta chain sequence. The sample belongs to a study of T cell changes during pregnancy in multiple sclerosis. CDR3 length: 14 amino acids. V lost 0 bases and J 6 bases, leaving 8 bases between the germline ends. Germline loops: CDR1 MGHRA, CDR2 YSYEKL. Measured with immunoSEQ multiplex PCR; TCRdb has only the in-frame clones, and not every one. The repertoire holds 15,000 or so clones, with approximately 85% as singletons. The TCR comes from a female donor in good health, enrolled as a control in a pregnancy study. The starting material was CD8+ T cells from peripheral blood mononuclear cells, obtained after pregnancy. The chain has TRBV4-1 and TRBJ1-4, with D perhaps matching TRBD1 (5 bases). The CDR3 sequence: CASSQEGADEKLFF. Here the CDR3 DNA reads TGCGCCAGCAGCCAAGAAGGGGCGGATGAAAAACTGTTTTTT.